This is a list of T cell receptor beta chains from one sample in a study of response to subunit inactivated influenza vaccine. TCRdb itself ran the RT-PCR reads through MiXCR, one entry per CDR3 protein. The data show some 600,000 distinct CDR3 sequences, around 15% seen once. This specimen consisted of PBMCs from blood, obtained less than 15 days before vaccination. All receptors derive from a man in his forties or fifties who received an inactivated influenza vaccine. Both conserved end residues are trimmed from each CDR3.

V	J	CDR3
TRBV7-2	TRBJ2-7	ASSFPSGRYEQY
TRBV28	TRBJ2-3	ASSFPTSGYTDTQY
TRBV5-1	TRBJ1-2	ASSLTGEYGYT
TRBV29-1	TRBJ2-1	SVDGTGTSGGYNEQF
TRBV20-1	TRBJ2-1	SLPGAEIYNEQF
TRBV7-7	TRBJ2-3	ASSQGTSGRMDTQY
TRBV2	TRBJ1-1	ASRPTGKNTEAF
TRBV19	TRBJ1-2	ASSPSGVGYT
TRBV6-6	TRBJ1-2	ASNQQGGYT
TRBV12-3/TRBV12-4	TRBJ1-4	ASTLMAGVKAEKLF
TRBV28	TRBJ2-2	ASRTTGRGGPGELF
TRBV15	TRBJ2-1	ATSPGQGPFNEQF
TRBV4-1	TRBJ1-2	ASSQDGGRGGYT
TRBV25-1	TRBJ2-7	ASSEYPETYEQY
TRBV6-6	TRBJ2-5	ASQRTAQETQY
TRBV6-4	TRBJ1-3	ASSADTSGNTIY
TRBV12-3/TRBV12-4	TRBJ2-1	ASNDYQGSSYNEQF
TRBV9	TRBJ1-6	ASKWGQGDSPLH
TRBV15	TRBJ2-3	ATSVPDGSRGYTQY
TRBV9	TRBJ2-3	ASSVEGGNLADTQY
TRBV12-3/TRBV12-4	TRBJ2-7	AGSTRDGAYEQY
TRBV20-1	TRBJ2-7	SARDGLAGVREY
TRBV5-6	TRBJ1-2	ASSLGRTGRAIVYGYT
TRBV9	TRBJ1-1	ASSAGHQLNTEAF
TRBV28	TRBJ2-1	ASSLRRGVEF
TRBV3-1	TRBJ2-5	ASSQAAGGETQY
TRBV5-1	TRBJ1-1	ASSSEGTGSTEAF
TRBV12-3/TRBV12-4	TRBJ1-4	ASSPPGGFSTNEKLF
TRBV18	TRBJ2-7	ASSPNRYEQY
TRBV24-1	TRBJ2-1	ATSDPLAGTVGNEQF
TRBV4-2	TRBJ1-5	ASSQTAGLHQPQH
TRBV27	TRBJ2-1	ASSPETSGSTEQF
TRBV4-2	TRBJ1-4	ASSQDLKETSNEKLF
TRBV9	TRBJ1-3	ASSAGESGNTIY
TRBV10-3	TRBJ2-6	AISEQSTGANVLT
TRBV7-8	TRBJ2-5	ASSSSGTAETQY
TRBV12-3/TRBV12-4	TRBJ2-5	ASSWKGRGETQY
TRBV6-5	TRBJ2-5	ASSYSRAQQETQY
TRBV4-2	TRBJ2-7	ASSQFGASSYEQY
TRBV4-1	TRBJ1-2	ASSDTGGSNYGYT
TRBV28	TRBJ2-7	ASSLSVVQGAPYEQY
TRBV11-2	TRBJ1-6	ASSTLSGSPLH